The source of this TCR beta chain is a study of blood T cells in healthy people across ages. Study-wide results and limits: Unsorted PBMC input precluded a conclusive naive versus antigen-experienced comparison.

CDR1 is DFQATT and CDR2 is SNEGSKA in the germline V gene (reference sequence). This CDR3 is 13 amino acids long. This clonotype was recorded a few times. Its target is not known. A read error may produce the germline difference seen at one junction end. A J-beta primer mix and a sample-barcoded 5' primer were used in a second PCR of about 7 to 11 cycles. A template-switch adaptor containing 12 random nucleotides labeled each cDNA molecule. Each CDR3 protein gets one entry after TCRdb re-called the 5' RACE reads with MiXCR. Here the sample spans about 570,000 distinct CDR3 sequences, 25% to 30% being singletons.

Sequences were obtained from blood. This chain links TRBV20-1 with TRBJ1-4; unclear D gene. The clonotype comes from a woman in her seventies in good health. DNA for the CDR3: TGCAGTGCGAGACCTGCAACTAATGAAGAACTGTTTTTT. Its translation: CSARPATNEELFF.